These 28 T cell receptor beta chains share one sample of origin, sequenced in a study of tumor-infiltrating lymphocytes in oesophageal squamous cell carcinoma. TCRdb passed the PCR reads through MiXCR, listing each CDR3 protein once. The data contain more than 15,000 distinct CDR3 sequences, about 43% of them singletons. The sequenced sample was normal esophageal tissue next to the tumor. The receptors were gathered from a female donor with esophageal squamous cell carcinoma.

The rearrangement uses TRBV10-3 and TRBJ2-7; a weak D match, TRBD2 (5 bases). Germline loops: CDR1 ENHRY, CDR2 SYGVKD. The CDR3 length is 14 residues. V lost 0 bases and J lost 2, with 8 bases in between. CDR3 region: CAISESGVPYEQYF. The CDR3, as DNA: TGTGCCATCAGTGAGTCGGGAGTCCCCTACGAGCAGTACTTC.

The rearrangement joins TRBV12-3 or TRBV12-4 to TRBJ2-3; 7 nucleotides match TRBD2. The CDR3 extends over 15 amino acids. V was clipped by 7 bases and J by 2 bases; unmatched bases: 9. The CDR3 DNA sequence: TGTGCCAGCAATCTCCTAGCGGAGGCCACAGATACGCAGTATTTT. Translated: CASNLLAEATDTQYF.

This clonotype has a count of ten or more. V and J are TRBV18 and TRBJ1-1; weak D call: TRBD1 (5 bases). Trimming cost V 5 bases and J 0 bases, with 13 bases left between them. In germline, CDR1 is KGHSH, CDR2 LQKENI. CDR3 length equals 15 residues. The CDR3 DNA sequence: TGTGCCAGCTCATTGACGGACATGTTGAACACTGAAGCTTTCTTT. This gives the protein CASSLTDMLNTEAFF.

The J gene is TRBJ2-1, the V gene TRBV7-6; 8 positions agree with TRBD2. The CDR3 runs to 16 residues. V lost 6 bases to trimming and J lost 1 base; unmatched junction nucleotides: 8. From germline, CDR1 is SGHVS and CDR2 FNYEAQ. This CDR3 reads CASRISGTLSYNEQFF. CDR3 nucleotide sequence: TGTGCCAGCAGGATTAGCGGGACCCTATCCTACAATGAGCAGTTCTTC.

V usage is TRBV10-3 and J usage is TRBJ2-3; D gene unclear. Trimming took 6 bases from V and 0 from J, leaving 4 bases between them. Germline V lookup: CDR1 ENHRY, CDR2 SYGVKD. This CDR3 is built from 12 residues. The CDR3 DNA reads as TGTGCCATCAGGGGTAGCACAGATACGCAGTATTTT. As protein: CAIRGSTDTQYF.

The rearrangement joins TRBV7-1 to TRBJ2-5; 7 bases agree with TRBD1. The DNA end is more similar to TRBJ2-7, so the J call may be wrong. TRBV7-1 is assigned to the ORF class and has an uncertain function. This CDR3 has 18 residues. CDR3 loop: CASSSRRGLTGSHYEQYF. In nucleotides, the CDR3 is TGTGCCAGCAGTTCCCGCCGAGGACTGACAGGGTCGCACTACGAGCAGTACTTC.

This clonotype came up many times. The J gene is TRBJ2-7, the V gene TRBV6-1; 10 nucleotides align to TRBD2. Germline CDR1 reads MNHNS; CDR2 reads SASEGT. The ends lost 6 bases at V and 7 bases at J; junction bases unmatched: 21. This CDR3 has 18 residues. In DNA, the CDR3 is TGTGCCAGCAGCCCTCTATTCGGTAGCGGGAGGACCCGTCTTGAGCAGTACTTC. It translates to CASSPLFGSGRTRLEQYF.

By frequency in the sample, this clonotype is medium-sized. The V and J genes are TRBV10-1 and TRBJ2-3, with TRBD2 matching 9 bases. This CDR3 spans 15 amino acids. Germline assignment: CDR1 WNHNN and CDR2 SYGVQD (reference sequence). The trim removed 4 bases at V and 0 bases at J, leaving 2 bases unmatched. For the CDR3, the DNA is TGCGCCAGCAGTGGACTAGCGGAAAGCACAGATACGCAGTATTTT. This gives the protein CASSGLAESTDTQYF.

This clonotype was counted between two and nine times. A read error is possible here, since a much larger clone lies one base away. The V call is TRBV28, the J call TRBJ2-1; the D call may be TRBD1 or TRBD2 (5 bases each). Gene TRBJ2-7 matches the end of the DNA better, so the J call may be wrong. The CDR3 has 15 amino acids. Germline-derived CDR1 and CDR2 are MDHEN and SYDVKM. The CDR3 is CASRPGTAAYNEQYF. As DNA, the CDR3 is TGTGCCAGCAGGCCAGGGACGGCGGCCTACAATGAGCAGTACTTC.

About this clonotype: A read error may account for a junction end that differs from germline. This chain connects TRBV12-3 or TRBV12-4 to TRBJ1-1, with a weak D call TRBD1 (5 bases). The CDR3 has 14 residues. The CDR3 is CASSFIFGTGELYF. The CDR3 nucleotides are TGTGCCAGCAGTTTTATTTTCGGGACCGGGGAGCTGTACTTC.

The CDR3 DNA reads TGCAGTGCTAGTAAAGGCAATAGCGGGAGGGAGACCCAGTACTTC. It yields the protein CSASKGNSGRETQYF. V is TRBV20-1 and J is TRBJ2-5; 10 nucleotides line up with TRBD2. Germline CDR1 is DFQATT and CDR2 is SNEGSKA (reference sequence). The CDR3 has 15 amino acids. The junction had 9 bases not matched to a gene; V was cut back by 3 bases and J by 5 bases.

On this clonotype itself: Because it lacks the conserved phenylalanine or tryptophan at the end, this CDR3 is likely a read error. The DNA is omitted, as the CDR3 cannot be located on it reliably, and the CDR3 follows TCRdb's listing. The rearrangement links TRBV7-8 to TRBJ2-6; TRBD1 reflects the table's D call only, with no check against the DNA. Including both end residues, the CDR3 is 17 amino acids long. Looked up from germline, CDR1 is SGHVS and CDR2 is FQNEAQ. The CDR3 sequence: CASSQLGDRGYEQYFGA.

The rearrangement joins TRBV7-3 to TRBJ2-1, with D unresolved. Deletions cut 5 bases from V and 7 bases from J, with 21 bases between. The CDR3 sequence is 16 residues long. Germline loops: CDR1 SGHTA, CDR2 FQGTGA. The CDR3, as DNA: TGTGCCAGCAGCACCGAAGCGACTCGAGCATGGAATGAGCAGTTCTTC. Its translation: CASSTEATRAWNEQFF.

This clonotype has at least ten counts. The chain carries TRBV19 and TRBJ2-6; D is unclear. Per the germline V gene, CDR1 is LNHDA and CDR2 is SQIVND (reference sequence). The CDR3 has 17 residues. V was pared by 3 bases and J by 0 bases, with 12 bases between. This CDR3 reads CASSIRRARSGANVLTF. Here the CDR3 DNA reads TGTGCCAGTAGTATTCGCCGGGCCCGCTCTGGGGCCAACGTCCTGACTTTC.

This clonotype has just one count. V is TRBV10-3 and J is TRBJ2-1; D unresolved. The J call may be wrong; the DNA end is better matched by TRBJ2-7. The CDR3 runs 14 residues. Germline V lookup: CDR1 ENHRY, CDR2 SYGVKD. The CDR3 DNA is TGTGCCATCAGTGAAATGACTCCGTCCTACGAGCAGTACTTC. Translating it yields CAISEMTPSYEQYF.

Notes on this clonotype: A much larger clonotype is one base distant, so this may be a read error. The chain employs TRBV6-2 or TRBV6-3 and TRBJ1-5; no clear D. The CDR3 spans 13 residues. V lost 7 bases, J lost 3 bases, and 10 bases lay in between. Germline loops: CDR1 MNHEY, CDR2 SVGEGT. CDR3 amino acids: CASNHRNNQPQHF. The CDR3 DNA reads as TGTGCCAGCAACCACAGAAACAATCAGCCCCAGCATTTT.

This clonotype was seen at least ten times. V is TRBV7-6 and J is TRBJ2-1, with D perhaps given as TRBD1 or TRBD2 (5 bases each). CDR1 and CDR2 (germline): SGHVS, FNYEAQ. The V and J ends lost 3 bases and 10 bases respectively, with 13 bases between them. The CDR3 totals 13 residues. CDR3: CASSLQGWDEQFF. CDR3 DNA sequence: TGTGCCAGCAGCTTGCAGGGTTGGGACGAGCAGTTCTTC.

This clonotype came up a few times. This rearrangement joins TRBV4-2 to TRBJ2-5; TRBD1 matches at 7 bases. Germline CDR1 LGHNA, CDR2 YNFKEQ. After removal of 1 base from V and 3 bases from J, the junction contained 5 bases not matched to a gene. This CDR3 region has 15 residues. The CDR3 nucleotides read TGTGCCAGCAGCCAAGTGGGACAGACTAAAGAGACCCAGTACTTC. It encodes CASSQVGQTKETQYF.

This clonotype has at least ten counts. Because the CDR3 is missing its conserved closing phenylalanine or tryptophan, this is likely a read error. The DNA is left out, because the CDR3 cannot be placed on it with certainty; the CDR3 is given as TCRdb lists it. The V and J genes are TRBV7-2 and TRBJ2-5; the D segment call TRBD2 is taken from the table without a DNA check. CDR1 and CDR2 from the germline V gene are SGHTA and FQGNSA. The CDR3 contains 8 residues when both ends are counted. The CDR3 region is CASRIKAG.

The chain couples TRBV18 to TRBJ2-1, with TRBD1 matching 7 bases. The CDR3 sequence is 15 residues long. V lost 6 bases to trimming and J lost 1 base; unmatched junction nucleotides: 6. Germline V lookup: CDR1 KGHSH, CDR2 LQKENI. DNA for the CDR3: TGTGCCAGCTCGCACGGACAGGTTTCCTACAATGAGCAGTTCTTC. This gives the protein CASSHGQVSYNEQFF.

Ten or more counts support this clonotype. This rearrangement joins TRBV6-1 to TRBJ2-1, with TRBD2 matching 12 bases. The length of the CDR3 is 15 residues. Trimming removed 6 bases from V and 6 bases from J; junction bases left unmatched: 6. The germline gives CDR1 MNHNS, CDR2 SASEGT. The CDR3 spells CASSPGLAGINEQFF. DNA for the CDR3: TGTGCCAGCAGCCCGGGACTAGCGGGCATCAATGAGCAGTTCTTC.

The rearrangement joins TRBV7-3 to TRBJ2-3, with TRBD1 identical over 7 bases. V lost 6 bases to trimming and J lost 4 bases; unmatched junction nucleotides: 7. Germline CDR1 reads SGHTA; CDR2 reads FQGTGA. The length of the CDR3 is 14 residues. In nucleotides, the CDR3 is TGTGCCAGCAGTTCCGGACAGGTTGCAGATACGCAGTATTTT. It encodes CASSSGQVADTQYF. The full variable domain, in which reference TRBV7-3 and TRBJ2-3 provide the parts outside the CDR3, is GAGVSQTPSNKVTEKGKYVELRCDPISGHTALYWYRQSLGQGPEFLIYFQGTGAADDSGLPNDRFFAVRPEGSVSTLKIQRTERGDSAVYLCASSSGQVADTQYFGPGTRLTVL.

This clonotype turned up a few times. The chain employs TRBV7-8 and TRBJ2-6; a weak D match, TRBD1 (5 bases). In germline, CDR1 is SGHVS, CDR2 FQNEAQ. This CDR3 spans 18 amino acids. V lost 1 base to trimming and J lost 0 bases, with 13 bases between them. CDR3 in DNA: TGTGCCAGCAGCTTAGTGGGGCTAGACTTCTCTGGGGCCAACGTCCTGACTTTC. The encoded protein is CASSLVGLDFSGANVLTF.

The chain uses TRBV7-2 and TRBJ2-3; 14 bases fit TRBD2. The CDR3 length is 20 residues. V shed 0 bases, J shed 0 bases, and the junction held 8 bases outside the gene matches. CDR1 is SGHTA and CDR2 is FQGNSA in the germline V gene. The CDR3 reads CASSLAPGLAGGASTDTQYF. CDR3 in DNA: TGTGCCAGCAGCTTAGCCCCCGGACTAGCGGGAGGTGCTAGCACAGATACGCAGTATTTT.

This sequence joins TRBV6-1 and TRBJ2-5; D is possibly TRBD1 (6 bases). This CDR3 is built from 15 residues. With 7 bases removed from V and 11 bases from J, the gap between germline ends came to 26 bases. The germline CDR1 and CDR2 sequences are MNHNS and SASEGT. The CDR3 DNA is TGTGCCAGCAAAGTCAACAGGGCTACCTACAATGAGCAGTACTTC. It codes for CASKVNRATYNEQYF.

Here the CDR3 reads CASSFGNEQYF. The DNA of the CDR3 is TGTGCCAGCAGCTTCGGAAATGAGCAGTACTTC. The J gene is TRBJ2-1, the V gene TRBV7-6; D gene uncertain. The J call may be faulty, since TRBJ2-7 better matches the DNA end. This CDR3 contains 11 residues. Germline values: CDR1 SGHVS, CDR2 FNYEAQ.

This clonotype was recorded at least ten times. The chain combines TRBV19 with TRBJ2-7; 10 nucleotides line up with TRBD2. In germline, CDR1 is LNHDA, CDR2 SQIVND (reference sequence). V lost 0 bases, J lost 2 bases, and 13 bases stayed unmatched. The CDR3 length is 19 residues. The CDR3 protein is CASSIDLPGTSALPYEQYF. CDR3 coding DNA: TGTGCCAGTAGTATAGATCTCCCCGGGACTAGCGCCTTACCCTACGAGCAGTACTTC. Combining the CDR3 with reference TRBV19 and TRBJ2-7 gives the whole variable domain DGGITQSPKYLFRKEGQNVTLSCEQNLNHDAMYWYRQDPGQGLRLIYYSQIVNDFQKGDIAEGYSVSREKKESFPLTVTSAQKNPTAFYLCASSIDLPGTSALPYEQYFGPGTRLTVT.

This clonotype was seen repeatedly, ten times or more. The chain carries TRBV7-8 and TRBJ2-1, with D possibly called TRBD1 or TRBD2 (5 bases each). This CDR3 comprises 16 residues. V dropped 5 bases and J dropped 0 bases, with 14 bases sitting between them. Germline loops: CDR1 SGHVS, CDR2 FQNEAQ. The CDR3 nucleotides read TGTGCCAGCAGCCGGGACGGTCAGAGCTCCTACAATGAGCAGTTCTTC. Residues: CASSRDGQSSYNEQFF.